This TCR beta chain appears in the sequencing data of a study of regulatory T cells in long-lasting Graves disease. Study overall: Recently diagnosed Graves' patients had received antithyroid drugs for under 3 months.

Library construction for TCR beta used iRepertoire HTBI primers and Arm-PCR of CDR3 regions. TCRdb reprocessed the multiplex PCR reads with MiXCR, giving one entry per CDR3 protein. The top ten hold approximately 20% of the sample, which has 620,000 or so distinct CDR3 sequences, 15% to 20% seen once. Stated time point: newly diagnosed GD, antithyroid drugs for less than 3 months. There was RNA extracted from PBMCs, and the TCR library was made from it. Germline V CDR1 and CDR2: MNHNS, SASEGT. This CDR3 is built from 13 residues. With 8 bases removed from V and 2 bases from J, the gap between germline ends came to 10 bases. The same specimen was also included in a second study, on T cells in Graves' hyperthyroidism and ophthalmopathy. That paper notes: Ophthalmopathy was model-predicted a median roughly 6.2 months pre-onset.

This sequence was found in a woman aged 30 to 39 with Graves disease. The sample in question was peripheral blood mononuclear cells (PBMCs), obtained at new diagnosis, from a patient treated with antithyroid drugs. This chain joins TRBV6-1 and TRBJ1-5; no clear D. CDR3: CASEETGNQPQHF. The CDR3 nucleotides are TGTGCCAGCGAGGAAACGGGCAATCAGCCCCAGCATTTT.